Following are 21 T cell receptor beta chains from one sample sequenced in a study of post-analysis software for immune sequencing data. Overall study results and limits: There were several TRBV segments more frequent in patients than controls, and TRBV5-6, TRBV5-1 and TRBV20-1 were among them.

The antigens for these receptors are not known. Unique molecular identifiers were built into the TCR beta cDNA libraries. TCRdb called the PCR reads again in MiXCR, with one record for every CDR3 protein. The table shows about 540,000 distinct CDR3 sequences, with around a third occurring only once. The sequencing input was blood. Receptor source: a girl aged 2-17 years with multiple sclerosis.

The CDR3 DNA follows: TGTGCCAGCAGTTTAAGGGACAGGGGGACGGGAGAGACCCAGTACTTC. Its translation is CASSLRDRGTGETQYF. The chain uses TRBV12-3 or TRBV12-4 and TRBJ2-5; 11 bases line up with TRBD1. V trimming: 2 bases; J trimming: 4 bases; junction bases outside the gene matches: 6. The CDR3 consists of 16 residues.

With regard to this clonotype: At one of its ends the junction is not consistent with the germline gene, which may arise from a read error. This chain links TRBV15 with TRBJ2-5; D perhaps matches TRBD2 (5 bases). The CDR3 runs 15 residues. Looked up from germline, CDR1 is LNHNV and CDR2 is YYDKDF (reference sequence). For the CDR3, the DNA is TGTGTCACCAGCAGAGAAACAGTGGCGGGAGAGACCCAGTACTTC. Protein sequence: CVTSRETVAGETQYF.

This chain links TRBV7-3 with TRBJ1-5, with D tentatively TRBD1 (6 bases). V was trimmed by 4 bases and J by 9 bases, leaving 13 bases between them. This CDR3 comprises 13 residues. Per germline, CDR1 SGHTA and CDR2 FQGTGA. DNA for the CDR3: TGTGCCAGCAGCTCAACTCAAGGGGGGCCCCAGCATTTT. This gives the protein CASSSTQGGPQHF.

This clonotype has just a few counts. This chain uses TRBV6-5 with TRBJ2-3, with D unresolved. The CDR3 runs to 14 residues. Between the trimmed V and J ends, which lost 5 bases and 2 bases, there was a span of 11 bases. Looked up from germline, CDR1 is MNHEY and CDR2 is SVGAGI. The CDR3: CASSKGQYTDTQYF. CDR3 sequence (DNA): TGTGCCAGCAGTAAGGGTCAATACACAGATACGCAGTATTTT.

In this sample, this clonotype turned up a few times. The chain links TRBV2 to TRBJ2-3; 8 bases align to TRBD2. V was pared by 8 bases and J by 2 bases, with 9 bases of the junction left unmatched. Per the germline V gene, CDR1 is SNHLY and CDR2 is FYNNEI. The CDR3 runs to 15 residues. The chain's CDR3 is CASGPGGPYTDTQYF. In DNA, the CDR3 is TGTGCCAGCGGTCCGGGGGGGCCTTACACAGATACGCAGTATTTT.

This clonotype was found many times. The CDR3 protein is CSARSEVEGFTDTQYF. The CDR3 DNA is TGCAGTGCTAGATCGGAGGTAGAAGGATTCACAGATACGCAGTATTTT. The chain couples TRBV20-1 to TRBJ2-3, with a weak D call TRBD2 (5 bases). Trimming pared 2 bases from V and 2 bases from J, leaving 17 bases between. Germline CDR1 is DFQATT and CDR2 is SNEGSKA (reference sequence). The CDR3 has 16 residues.

The chain recombines TRBV4-1 with TRBJ1-2; no clear D gene. CDR1 MGHRA and CDR2 YSYEKL come from the germline V gene. V lost 1 base, J lost 5 bases, and 11 bases lay in between. The CDR3 is 14 amino acids. The CDR3 is CASSQGGGFYGYTF. CDR3 sequence (DNA): TGCGCCAGCAGCCAAGGGGGTGGATTTTATGGCTACACCTTC.

Only one count was recorded for this clonotype. The chain joins TRBV4-2 to TRBJ2-6; no definite D call. The CDR3 spans 16 residues. The germline gives CDR1 LGHNA, CDR2 YNFKEQ. Deletions cut 5 bases from V and 0 bases from J, with 11 bases between. The CDR3 nucleotides read TGTGCCAGCAGCTTACGGACCAGCTCTGGGGCCAACGTCCTGACTTTC. Encoded protein: CASSLRTSSGANVLTF.

In the case of this clonotype: The junction differs from germline at one of its ends, possibly a read error. CDR3 DNA: TGCAGCGTTGATGGGGCCACAGGTACGCAGTATTTT. Translating gives CSVDGATGTQYF. The chain couples TRBV29-1 to TRBJ2-3, with D possibly matching TRBD1 (5 bases). Germline assignment: CDR1 SQVTM and CDR2 ANQGSEA. This CDR3 has 12 residues.

This clonotype was seen more than once but under ten times. This sequence joins TRBV5-1 and TRBJ1-2, with D hard to call. Trimming cost V 4 bases and J 3 bases, with 16 bases left between them. Looked up from germline, CDR1 is SGHRS and CDR2 is YFSETQ. The CDR3 has 15 amino acids. The CDR3 here is CASSPEGGYHYGYTF. In DNA form, the CDR3 reads TGCGCCAGCAGCCCGGAGGGAGGGTACCACTATGGCTACACCTTC. The variable domain in full, completed from reference TRBV5-1 and TRBJ1-2, reads KAGVTQTPRYLIKTRGQQVTLSCSPISGHRSVSWYQQTPGQGLQFLFEYFSETQRNKGNFPGRFSGRQFSNSRSEMNVSTLELGDSALYLCASSPEGGYHYGYTFGSGTRLTVV.

This sequence joins TRBV18 and TRBJ1-2; no reliable D call. Germline assignment: CDR1 KGHSH and CDR2 LQKENI. Trimming left V 2 bases short and J 2 bases short, with 9 bases between. The CDR3 extends over 14 amino acids. This chain's CDR3 is CASSPGMENYGYTF. The CDR3 DNA reads TGTGCCAGCTCACCAGGGATGGAGAACTATGGCTACACCTTC.

CDR3 in amino acids: CASSQLRSNSPLHF. DNA of the CDR3: TGTGCCAGCAGCCAACTCCGCAGTAATTCACCCCTCCACTTT. This chain links TRBV6-2 or TRBV6-3 with TRBJ1-6; no clear D. The germline CDR1 and CDR2 sequences are MNHEY and SVGEGT. V lost 6 bases and J 6 bases, leaving 12 bases between the germline ends. This CDR3 contains 14 residues.

This chain uses TRBV15 with TRBJ1-6, with 8 bases aligning to TRBD1. The CDR3 loop spans 13 amino acids. J gave up 10 bases and V 6 bases, and 5 bases lay outside the gene matches. The germline gives CDR1 LNHNV, CDR2 YYDKDF (reference sequence). In DNA form, the CDR3 reads TGTGCCACCAGAATGACAGGGGAATCACCCCTCCACTTT. This encodes CATRMTGESPLHF.

The V and J genes are TRBV10-3 and TRBJ1-5; 9 bases fit TRBD1. Germline V gene data show CDR1 as ENHRY and CDR2 as SYGVKD. The CDR3 runs to 16 residues. Trimming removed 2 bases from V and 2 bases from J; junction bases left unmatched: 4. The CDR3 here is CAISEGDRVRNQPQHF. Here the CDR3 DNA reads TGTGCCATCAGTGAGGGGGACAGGGTCCGCAATCAGCCCCAGCATTTT.

Ten or more counts support this clonotype. The chain couples TRBV29-1 to TRBJ2-1; D is possibly TRBD1 or TRBD2 (5 bases each). CDR1 and CDR2 (germline): SQVTM, ANQGSEA. The germline V and J ends were trimmed by 7 bases and 7 bases, with 23 bases remaining between them. The CDR3 is made up of 15 amino acids. CDR3 sequence (DNA): TGCAGCGCCCACGGGGACCTCCGGTTGAAGAATGAGCAGTTCTTC. As protein: CSAHGDLRLKNEQFF.

V and J are TRBV20-1 and TRBJ1-1; 9 bases agree with TRBD1. CDR3 size: 17 residues. Germline assignment: CDR1 DFQATT and CDR2 SNEGSKA (reference sequence). With V trimmed by 4 bases and J by 0 bases, 12 bases remained unmatched. The CDR3 loop is CSAMPRQGGGMNTEAFF. The CDR3 DNA follows: TGCAGTGCTATGCCCCGACAGGGGGGTGGAATGAACACTGAAGCTTTCTTT.

The chain links TRBV3-1 to TRBJ1-6; no clear D gene. This CDR3 is 16 amino acids long. Per germline, CDR1 LGHDT and CDR2 YNNKEL (reference sequence). V dropped 4 bases and J dropped 5 bases, with 15 bases sitting between them. In nucleotides, the CDR3 is TGTGCCAGCAGCCGTCCAGTCACCGGCAATAATTCACCCCTCCACTTT. It specifies CASSRPVTGNNSPLHF.

This clonotype was seen more than once but under ten times. The gene calls are TRBV3-1 and TRBJ2-1; either TRBD1 or TRBD2 may supply D (5 bases each). There are 15 residues in the CDR3. Per germline, CDR1 LGHDT and CDR2 YNNKEL (reference sequence). Trimming shortened V by 4 bases and J by 8 bases, and 18 bases separated the two germline ends. The DNA of the CDR3 is TGTGCCAGCAGCCCAATTCCAACCGGGACGTATGAGCAGTTCTTC. Amino acid sequence: CASSPIPTGTYEQFF.

This rearrangement joins TRBV4-1 to TRBJ2-5; tentatively, D is TRBD1 or TRBD2 (5 bases each). The CDR3 spans 16 residues. Germline CDR1 MGHRA, CDR2 YSYEKL. V lost 2 bases, J lost 3 bases, and 16 bases lay in between. The CDR3 nucleotides are TGCGCCAGCAGCCAAATCGTAGGGACGGTCAAAGAGACCCAGTACTTC. Translating it yields CASSQIVGTVKETQYF.

The genes are TRBV9 and TRBJ2-7; 8 bases are a match to TRBD2. Germline V CDR1 and CDR2: SGDLS, YYNGEE. The CDR3 has 15 amino acids. The V gene end was trimmed by 0 bases and the J gene end by 8 bases; junction bases not matched to a gene: 10. The CDR3 nucleotides are TGTGCCAGCAGCGTAGATGGCGGGGGGTGCGTTCAGCAGTACTTC. This encodes CASSVDGGGCVQQYF.

The chain combines TRBV29-1 with TRBJ1-2; no reliable D call. Per the germline V gene, CDR1 is SQVTM and CDR2 is ANQGSEA. V was cut by 7 bases and J by 3 bases, with 15 bases left in between. The CDR3 runs 13 residues. In DNA form, the CDR3 reads TGCAGCGGAGTTGGGCCGGGAGACTATGGCTACACCTTC. This sequence encodes CSGVGPGDYGYTF.